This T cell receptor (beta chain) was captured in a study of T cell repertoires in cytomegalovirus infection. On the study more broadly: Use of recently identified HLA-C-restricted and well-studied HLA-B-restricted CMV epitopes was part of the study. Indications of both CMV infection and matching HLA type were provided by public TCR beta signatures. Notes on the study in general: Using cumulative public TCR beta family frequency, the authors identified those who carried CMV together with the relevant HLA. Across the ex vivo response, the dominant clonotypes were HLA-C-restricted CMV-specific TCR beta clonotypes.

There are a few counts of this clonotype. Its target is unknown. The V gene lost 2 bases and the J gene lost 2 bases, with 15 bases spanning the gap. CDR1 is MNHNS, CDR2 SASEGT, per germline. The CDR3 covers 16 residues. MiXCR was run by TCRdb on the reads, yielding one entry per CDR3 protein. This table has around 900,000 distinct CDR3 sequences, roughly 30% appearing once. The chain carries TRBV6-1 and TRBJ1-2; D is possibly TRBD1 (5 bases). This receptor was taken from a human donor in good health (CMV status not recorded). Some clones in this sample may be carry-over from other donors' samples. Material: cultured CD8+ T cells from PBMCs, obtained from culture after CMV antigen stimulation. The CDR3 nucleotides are TGTGCCAGCAGTGAAACCCGGGACGGCCGAAACTATGGCTACACCTTC. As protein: CASSETRDGRNYGYTF.